Shown below are 8 T cell receptor beta chains from a single sample sequenced in a study of cytomegalovirus exposure and HLA in healthy donors. Vbeta (60) and Jbeta (13) primers were used in the PCR. Libraries were prepared by immunoSEQ multiplex PCR; TCRdb keeps only in-frame clonotypes and omits some of them. The sample includes some 170,000 clones, 75% to 80% of them seen just once. Sequencing input: PBMCs. These receptors all come from a man between 40 and 49 years old in good health and CMV-seropositive.

The chain is built from TRBV5-4 and TRBJ1-3, with D maybe TRBD1 (5 bases). Germline-derived CDR1 and CDR2 are SGHNT and YYREEE (reference sequence). Trimming cost V 4 bases and J 2 bases, with 10 bases left between them. This CDR3 region has 14 residues. The CDR3 DNA is TGTGCCAGCAGCACGGGGGTAACTGGAAACACCATATATTTT. As protein: CASSTGVTGNTIYF.

The table lists this clone with a count of one. V and J are TRBV19 and TRBJ2-7; 8 bases are shared with TRBD1. V trimming: 3 bases; J trimming: 3 bases; junction bases outside the gene matches: 7. Germline V gene lookup returns CDR1 LNHDA and CDR2 SQIVND (reference sequence). CDR3 length: 15 amino acids. The CDR3 protein is CASSISTGAYYEQYF. Written as DNA, the CDR3 is TGTGCCAGTAGTATCTCGACAGGGGCCTACTACGAGCAGTACTTC. The full variable domain, in which reference TRBV19 and TRBJ2-7 provide the parts outside the CDR3, is DGGITQSPKYLFRKEGQNVTLSCEQNLNHDAMYWYRQDPGQGLRLIYYSQIVNDFQKGDIAEGYSVSREKKESFPLTVTSAQKNPTAFYLCASSISTGAYYEQYFGPGTRLTVT.

V is TRBV11-3 and J is TRBJ2-3; D ambiguous. The CDR3 extends over 12 amino acids. Between the trimmed V and J ends, which lost 5 bases and 8 bases, there was a span of 11 bases. The germline CDR1 and CDR2 sequences are SGHNT and YENEEA. In nucleotides, the CDR3 is TGTGCCAGCAGCCCTGAGGCGGTTACGCAGTATTTT. Translation: CASSPEAVTQYF.

The chain has TRBV29-1 and TRBJ2-3; 11 bases are a match to TRBD2. The CDR3 extends over 14 amino acids. Trimming cost V 6 bases and J 1 base; bases outside gene matches: 3. Germline CDR1 and CDR2: SQVTM and ANQGSEA. CDR3 coding DNA: TGCAGCGTCAAGACTAGCGGGGGCACAGATACGCAGTATTTT. Amino acid sequence: CSVKTSGGTDTQYF.

The chain couples TRBV5-6 to TRBJ2-7; weak D call: TRBD2 (6 bases). V shed 5 bases and J shed 0 bases, with 9 bases lying between them. The CDR3 runs to 13 residues. Germline loops: CDR1 SGHDT, CDR2 YYEEEE. The CDR3 loop reads CASRIADSYEQYF. The DNA of the CDR3 is TGTGCCAGCAGGATAGCGGACTCCTACGAGCAGTACTTC.

This sequence joins TRBV27 and TRBJ2-2, with TRBD2 matching over 11 bases. With V trimmed by 4 bases and J by 5 bases, 12 bases remained unmatched. The CDR3 length is 18 residues. CDR1 is MNHEY and CDR2 is SMNVEV in the germline V gene (reference sequence). The DNA of the CDR3 is TGTGCCAGCAGTTCCCCGGGACTAGCGGCCTTCGGAACCGGGGAGCTGTTTTTT. Its protein product is CASSSPGLAAFGTGELFF.

The chain combines TRBV6-1 with TRBJ2-1; TRBD2 is a possible D gene (5 bases). V dropped 6 bases and J dropped 0 bases, with 9 bases sitting between them. This CDR3 spans 14 amino acids. Germline V lookup: CDR1 MNHNS, CDR2 SASEGT. The chain's CDR3 is CASRRVSSYNEQFF. CDR3 nucleotides: TGTGCCAGCAGGCGGGTGAGCTCCTACAATGAGCAGTTCTTC.

CDR3: CASSVGTSGRAGETQYF. CDR3 DNA sequence: TGCGCCAGCAGCGTGGGGACTAGCGGGAGGGCCGGAGAGACCCAGTACTTC. The chain links TRBV5-1 to TRBJ2-5; TRBD2 matches at 16 bases. This CDR3 is 17 amino acids long. The J segment lost 4 bases and the V segment lost 4 bases, leaving 7 bases of the junction unmatched. Looked up from germline, CDR1 is SGHRS and CDR2 is YFSETQ. The full variable domain, completed using reference TRBV5-1 and TRBJ2-5, is KAGVTQTPRYLIKTRGQQVTLSCSPISGHRSVSWYQQTPGQGLQFLFEYFSETQRNKGNFPGRFSGRQFSNSRSEMNVSTLELGDSALYLCASSVGTSGRAGETQYFGPGTRLLVL.